The 14 T cell receptor beta chains below come from one sample, sequenced in a study of T cell changes during pregnancy in multiple sclerosis. Data came from immunoSEQ multiplex PCR; TCRdb stores just in-frame clones and leaves some out. The data contain approximately 65,000 clones, 96% of them seen just once; the ten biggest clones take up roughly 2.3%. Sequences were derived from CD8+ T cells from peripheral blood mononuclear cells, sampled after pregnancy. The receptor set was obtained from a female donor with multiple sclerosis, enrolled in a pregnancy study.

The chain has TRBV19 and TRBJ2-2; tentatively, D is TRBD1 (6 bases). Looked up from germline, CDR1 is LNHDA and CDR2 is SQIVND (reference sequence). The CDR3 covers 16 residues. Trimming took 3 bases from V and 5 from J, leaving 16 bases between them. This CDR3 is CASSMGTRGRTGELFF. As DNA, the CDR3 is TGTGCCAGTAGTATGGGGACAAGGGGACGAACCGGGGAGCTGTTTTTT.

The chain has TRBV19 and TRBJ2-1; 9 bases fit TRBD1. The CDR3 runs to 13 residues. Germline V gives CDR1 LNHDA, CDR2 SQIVND (reference sequence). With V trimmed by 9 bases and J by 6 bases, 6 bases remained unmatched. The CDR3: CASTPGQGNEQFF. DNA for the CDR3: TGTGCCAGCACGCCGGGACAGGGCAATGAGCAGTTCTTC.

The rearrangement links TRBV13 to TRBJ1-3; D call uncertain. The V and J ends lost 1 base and 0 bases respectively, with 4 bases between them. The CDR3 sequence is 14 residues long. Germline V gene data show CDR1 as PRHDT and CDR2 as FYEKMQ (reference sequence). CDR3 nucleotide sequence: TGTGCCAGCAGCTTAGTCCACTCTGGAAACACCATATATTTT. The encoded protein is CASSLVHSGNTIYF.

The V and J genes are TRBV2 and TRBJ2-7, with D maybe TRBD2 (5 bases). Trimming shortened V by 3 bases and J by 10 bases, and 25 bases separated the two germline ends. This CDR3 has 16 amino acids. The V gene's germline CDR1 is SNHLY and CDR2 FYNNEI. For the CDR3, the DNA is TGTGCCAGCAGTGACTGGTCGGGTAGGGAGCAAAACCCTCAGTACTTC. This translates into CASSDWSGREQNPQYF.

A remark on this clone: The sample contains more than one DNA sequence encoding this CDR3. This rearrangement joins TRBV29-1 to TRBJ2-7; the D is unclear. Trimming took 0 bases from V and 4 from J, leaving 7 bases between them. CDR3 length equals 12 residues. Germline V gives CDR1 SQVTM, CDR2 ANQGSEA. CDR3 nucleotides: TGCAGCGTTGAAGATAACAGTTACGAGCAGTACTTC. Protein product: CSVEDNSYEQYF.

V gene TRBV13 combines with J gene TRBJ2-1; possibly TRBD2 for D (6 bases). The CDR3 is 12 amino acids. V gave up 0 bases and J gave up 10 bases, with 7 bases separating them. The germline gives CDR1 PRHDT, CDR2 FYEKMQ (reference sequence). The CDR3 sequence is CASSLGEGEQFF. CDR3 in DNA: TGTGCCAGCAGCTTAGGGGAGGGAGAGCAGTTCTTC.

The chain employs TRBV5-6 and TRBJ2-5; the match to TRBD2 covers 11 bases. V shed 3 bases, J shed 3 bases, and the junction held 7 bases outside the gene matches. Germline loops: CDR1 SGHDT, CDR2 YYEEEE. The CDR3 contains 16 residues. The CDR3 protein is CASSWGGLADKETQYF. CDR3 DNA sequence: TGTGCCAGCAGCTGGGGGGGACTAGCGGATAAAGAGACCCAGTACTTC.

The chain employs TRBV27 and TRBJ2-1; 11 bases agree with TRBD1. V trimming: 6 bases; J trimming: 1 base; junction bases outside the gene matches: 5. From germline, CDR1 is MNHEY and CDR2 SMNVEV (reference sequence). The CDR3 consists of 16 residues. The chain's CDR3 is CASSGQGANSYNEQFF. The CDR3, as DNA: TGTGCCAGCAGCGGACAGGGGGCAAATTCCTACAATGAGCAGTTCTTC.

The chain carries TRBV11-2 and TRBJ2-5; D might be TRBD2 (5 bases). Germline V gene data show CDR1 as SGHAT and CDR2 as FQNNGV. The ends were cut back, 4 bases at V and 5 bases at J, with 14 bases in the middle. This CDR3 spans 14 amino acids. This CDR3 reads CASSSRYGEETQYF. The CDR3 DNA reads as TGTGCCAGCAGCTCCCGATACGGGGAGGAGACCCAGTACTTC.

The chain combines TRBV5-6 with TRBJ1-2; possible D gene TRBD1, 6 bases. Germline V gene data show CDR1 as SGHDT and CDR2 as YYEEEE. Trimming cost V 4 bases and J 0 bases, with 10 bases left between them. The length of the CDR3 is 14 residues. CDR3 protein: CASSMTGANYGYTF. CDR3 DNA sequence: TGTGCCAGCAGCATGACAGGAGCTAACTATGGCTACACCTTC.

The chain joins TRBV7-8 to TRBJ2-7, with a possible D match to TRBD2 (7 bases). The V gene's germline CDR1 is SGHVS and CDR2 FQNEAQ. The CDR3 loop spans 17 amino acids. V was cut by 1 base and J by 7 bases, with 23 bases left in between. Here the CDR3 DNA reads TGTGCCAGCAGCTTAGGCCTAAAGGGGGGGGCCCCCGAGGAGCAGTACTTC. Residues: CASSLGLKGGAPEEQYF.

This clone was picked up one time. The CDR3: CASSLAEGGQHTQYF. CDR3 DNA: TGCGCCAGCAGCTTGGCCGAGGGAGGGCAACATACGCAGTATTTT. The chain carries TRBV5-1 and TRBJ2-3; 7 bases are a match to TRBD2. V lost 0 bases and J lost 7; bases outside the gene matches: 8. Germline V lookup: CDR1 SGHRS, CDR2 YFSETQ. The CDR3 has 15 residues.

The genes are TRBV27 and TRBJ1-5; 11 bases are a match to TRBD1. The V gene's germline CDR1 is MNHEY and CDR2 SMNVEV (reference sequence). V was pared by 4 bases and J by 6 bases, with 8 bases of the junction left unmatched. The CDR3 spans 16 residues. CDR3 loop: CASSSLRTGGGQPQHF. The CDR3 nucleotides read TGTGCCAGCAGTTCTCTCCGGACAGGGGGCGGTCAGCCCCAGCATTTT.

The chain recombines TRBV6-1 with TRBJ2-5; D is undetermined. The end of the DNA fits TRBJ2-7 better, so the J call may be wrong. In germline, CDR1 is MNHNS, CDR2 SASEGT. The CDR3 covers 12 residues. CDR3 sequence (DNA): TGTGCCAGCGGGTTGGGTCACTACGAGCAGTACTTC. Residues: CASGLGHYEQYF.